The sequence of this TCR beta chain was determined in a study of cytomegalovirus exposure and HLA in healthy donors. The study ran its PCR with 60 Vbeta and 13 Jbeta primers. The data were produced by immunoSEQ multiplex PCR, yet TCRdb's version contains in-frame clones alone and is incomplete. The sample consists of roughly 190,000 clones, around 82% of them appearing once. The CDR3 spans 13 residues. V was shortened by 3 bases and J by 6 bases, with 9 bases between the two germline ends. CDR1 and CDR2 (germline): SGHRS, YFSETQ. The chain couples TRBV5-1 to TRBJ2-2; D may be TRBD2 (5 bases). The receptor's source is a woman between 25 and 40 years old in good health and CMV-seropositive. The sequencing sample was made of PBMCs. The CDR3 bases are TGCGCCAGCAGCTCGGGGTCGGCCGGGGAGCTGTTTTTT. Translation gives CASSSGSAGELFF. Full variable domain (missing parts from reference TRBV5-1 and TRBJ2-2): KAGVTQTPRYLIKTRGQQVTLSCSPISGHRSVSWYQQTPGQGLQFLFEYFSETQRNKGNFPGRFSGRQFSNSRSEMNVSTLELGDSALYLCASSSGSAGELFFGEGSRLTVL.